A selection of T cell receptor beta chains follows, all from one sample in a study of T cells in Graves' hyperthyroidism and ophthalmopathy. TCRdb re-analysed the multiplex PCR reads in MiXCR, keeping a single row per CDR3 protein. Found here are 400,000 to 600,000 distinct CDR3 sequences, about 20% of them singletons; the top ten hold around 27%. Sequencing was done on a sample of blood. The receptors derive from a man aged 18 to 29 with Graves' hyperthyroidism. Each CDR3 is given with its conserved first and last residue. The D gene is left open where the match is weak. Size is stated for part of the rows, as once, few or many counts, or as a class when the clone is expanded.

CDR3nt	CDR3aa	v_gene	abundance	d_gene	j_gene
TGCGCCAGCAGCTTATTGACAGGGACGAACACTGAAGCTTTCTTT	CASSLLTGTNTEAFF	TRBV5-1	-	TRBD1	TRBJ1-1
TGTGCCTCAAGACAAGGGCTCGGGTATGGCTACACCTTC	CASRQGLGYGYTF	TRBV19	-	-	TRBJ1-2
TGTGCCAGCAGCGGGATACAGGGGGCCCACCTTTCTGAGACCCAGTACTTC	CASSGIQGAHLSETQYF	TRBV2	many	TRBD1	TRBJ2-5
TGTGCTAGTGCCACAGGGGGTAAAACCGGGGAGCTGTTTTTT	CASATGGKTGELFF	TRBV12-5	few	TRBD1	TRBJ2-2
TGTGCCAGCAGCCAAGCGGGAGTGGGAGAGACCCAGTACTTC	CASSQAGVGETQYF	TRBV12-3/TRBV12-4	-	TRBD2	TRBJ2-5
TGTGCCAGCAGCTTACTAGGTTCGGCTGACGAGCAGTACTTC	CASSLLGSADEQYF	TRBV11-2	many	-	TRBJ2-7
TGTGCCAGCAGTGCCCTAGGGCTAGGGACGAGCGGCTACACCTTC	CASSALGLGTSGYTF	TRBV12-3/TRBV12-4	-	-	TRBJ1-2
TGTGCCAGCAGTTCAGGGGGCTCCTACGAGCAGTACTTC	CASSSGGSYEQYF	TRBV12-3/TRBV12-4	many	TRBD1	TRBJ2-7
TGTGCCAGCAGCCAAGCCGGGACAGGGTCTGGCGAGCAGTACTTC	CASSQAGTGSGEQYF	TRBV3-1	few	TRBD1	TRBJ2-7
TGTGCCAGCAGTCCTTCACCGGGACTGTACTACGAGCAGTACTTC	CASSPSPGLYYEQYF	TRBV12-3/TRBV12-4	-	-	TRBJ2-7
TGTGCCAGCAGTTTAAGCTCACGAGGGACCGGGGAGCTGTTTTTT	CASSLSSRGTGELFF	TRBV12-3/TRBV12-4	-	-	TRBJ2-2
TGTGCCAGCAGCCCGGGACTGTTAGACTCTGGAAACACCATATATTTT	CASSPGLLDSGNTIYF	TRBV7-8	few	-	TRBJ1-3
TGCGCCAGCAGCCAAGGGTGGACAGAAACCTACGAGCAGTACTTC	CASSQGWTETYEQYF	TRBV4-1	-	-	TRBJ2-7
TGTGCCAGCAGTTTAGGGGGCGGGACCTACACCTTC	CASSLGGGTYTF	TRBV12-3/TRBV12-4	-	-	TRBJ1-2
TGTGCCAGCAGTTTGGGGGACAGGAGGGGAGATACGCAGTATTTT	CASSLGDRRGDTQYF	TRBV2	many	TRBD1	TRBJ2-3
TGTGCCAGCAGGGGGACAGTTGAAGCTTTCTTT	CASRGTVEAFF	TRBV6-1	many	TRBD1	TRBJ1-1
TGTGCCAGCAGTGAAGGGGATCGCGCTGAAGCTTTCTTT	CASSEGDRAEAFF	TRBV6-1	-	-	TRBJ1-1
TGTGCCAGCAGTTTATACCGGGACAGCACCATCTACGAGCAGTACTTC	CASSLYRDSTIYEQYF	TRBV12-3/TRBV12-4	-	TRBD1	TRBJ2-7
TGTGCCAGCAGCCCGACTAGCGGGGGTCACGAGCAGTACTTC	CASSPTSGGHEQYF	TRBV19	-	TRBD2	TRBJ2-7
TGCGCCAGCAGCTTGGAATGGGGCTGGCAAGAGACCCAGTACTTC	CASSLEWGWQETQYF	TRBV5-1	many	-	TRBJ2-5
TGTGCCAGCAGCTTAACAGGGTCCAATCAGCCCCGGCATTTT	CASSLTGSNQPRHF	TRBV7-9	-	-	TRBJ1-5
TGTGCCAGCAGTTTTCGTCCTCCGGGACAGACGAACTACGAGCAGTACTTC	CASSFRPPGQTNYEQYF	TRBV12-3/TRBV12-4	-	TRBD1	TRBJ2-7
TGTGCCAGCAGTGACAATAGTGGCTACACCTTC	CASSDNSGYTF	TRBV6-1	many	-	TRBJ1-2
TGTGCCAGCAGTCCCACCGGGACAGGAAAATACGAGCAGTACTTC	CASSPTGTGKYEQYF	TRBV28	few	TRBD1	TRBJ2-7
TGTGCCAGCTCACCAAACTCAGGGGACACCGGGGAGCTGTTTTTT	CASSPNSGDTGELFF	TRBV18	few	-	TRBJ2-2
TGCGCCAGCAGCACAGACGGAAATTACCCCCTCTTTTTT	CASSTDGNYPLFF	TRBV10-2	many	-	TRBJ1-5
TGTGCCAGCAGTTTATCGATCAGTTTCTACGAGCAGTACTTC	CASSLSISFYEQYF	TRBV28	many	-	TRBJ2-7
TGTGCCAGCAGCTTAGTGCGCAGGGGGCAAAGTGAAGCTTTCTTT	CASSLVRRGQSEAFF	TRBV7-9	many	TRBD1	TRBJ1-1
TGTGCCAGTAGTATTACGGGACTAGCGCTTAGCGAGCAGTACTTC	CASSITGLALSEQYF	TRBV19	-	TRBD2	TRBJ2-7
TGTGCCAGCCGAACTAGATCCGGGGAGCTGTTTTTT	CASRTRSGELFF	TRBV6-5	many	-	TRBJ2-2
TGTGCCAGCAGTGAAGCGGTGGAGTATCAGCCCCAGCATTTT	CASSEAVEYQPQHF	TRBV6-1	many	-	TRBJ1-5
TGTGCCAGCAGAACAGGGCCCGGGGAGCTGTTTTTT	CASRTGPGELFF	TRBV6-5	many	-	TRBJ2-2
TGTGCCAGCCGCACCCGGGACAACACTGAAGCTTTCTTT	CASRTRDNTEAFF	TRBV3-1	few	-	TRBJ1-1
TGTGCCAGCAGGTCGACAGGGTCGGGCTCTGGAAACACCATATATTTT	CASRSTGSGSGNTIYF	TRBV12-3/TRBV12-4	many	TRBD1	TRBJ1-3
TGCAGCGTGGAGAGACAGGGAGGGGATGGCTACACCTTC	CSVERQGGDGYTF	TRBV29-1	many	TRBD1	TRBJ1-2
TGTGCCAGCAGCGGCAGCTCCCGACGAAGGGGCAACACTGAAGCTTTCTTT	CASSGSSRRRGNTEAFF	TRBV6-1	-	-	TRBJ1-1
TGTGCTAGTGGTTTGCTCCTGGGGGGGCCCGGGGAGCTGTTTTTT	CASGLLLGGPGELFF	TRBV12-5	-	-	TRBJ2-2
TGTGCCAGCAGTTTGTTTGACAGCCAAGAGACCCAGTACTTC	CASSLFDSQETQYF	TRBV28	few	-	TRBJ2-5
TGCGCCAGCAGCCAAGTACAGGGAAAATATGGCTACACCTTC	CASSQVQGKYGYTF	TRBV4-1	many	-	TRBJ1-2
TGTGCCAGCACGTGGGTAATGACTAACTATGGCTACACCTTC	CASTWVMTNYGYTF	TRBV28	-	-	TRBJ1-2
TGTGCCAGCAGTCCCCACCGGGACAAATTTAACTATGGCTACACCTTC	CASSPHRDKFNYGYTF	TRBV27	many	-	TRBJ1-2
TGCGCCAGCAGAACCGGGGGAAAAGGTACTGAAGCTTTCTTT	CASRTGGKGTEAFF	TRBV5-1	-	-	TRBJ1-1
TGTGCCAGCAGAGAGACAGGGAGCAATCAGCCCCAGCATTTT	CASRETGSNQPQHF	TRBV27	many	TRBD1	TRBJ1-5
TGTGCCACCAGTGATTTGCAGAGGCCCGGGGAGCTGTTTTTT	CATSDLQRPGELFF	TRBV24-1	many	-	TRBJ2-2